This T cell receptor beta chain was obtained from a study of blood T cell repertoires in COVID-19. Turning to the study itself: Specimens from acute and convalescent COVID-19 originated in the United States, Italy and Spain. T cells, B-cell-depleted T cells, or PBMCs supplied cDNA or gDNA.

Sequenced by immunoSEQ multiplex PCR; TCRdb stores in-frame clones only, minus some. In the table there are 100,000 to 150,000 clones, around nine tenths of which are singletons. The CDR3 is 16 amino acids. V was pared by 5 bases and J by 2 bases, with 7 bases of the junction left unmatched. Germline CDR1 and CDR2: SEHNR and FQNEAQ (reference sequence). This TCR was recovered from a human donor in a cohort sampled during active COVID-19. Source material: peripheral blood. J is TRBJ2-3 and V is TRBV7-9; 10 bases align to TRBD2. CDR3: CASSPTSGSFTDTQYF. The CDR3 region has the DNA TGTGCCAGCAGCCCGACTAGCGGGTCCTTCACAGATACGCAGTATTTT. Looking up the rest from reference TRBV7-9 and TRBJ2-3 gives the full variable domain: DTGVSQNPRHKITKRGQNVTFRCDPISEHNRLYWYRQTLGQGPEFLTYFQNEAQLEKSRLLSDRFSAERPKGSFSTLEIQRTEQGDSAMYLCASSPTSGSFTDTQYFGPGTRLTVL.